This TCR beta chain stems from a study of T cells in Graves' hyperthyroidism and ophthalmopathy. General study findings and limits: Ophthalmopathy, as predicted by the model, came a median about seven months after the prediction.

Remarks on this clonotype: As yet, its antigen is unknown. The germline gene is not matched at one end of the junction; a read error may be the cause.

Exclusions: uncontrolled infection, other autoimmune disease, pregnancy, lactation. In germline, CDR1 is SGHNT, CDR2 YYREEE (reference sequence). CDR3 length: 15 residues. Researchers amplified the TCR beta CDR3 regions from RNA transcripts. RT-PCR in the first round (using the HTBI primer set) targeted the TCR CDR3. Using its own MiXCR run on the multiplex PCR reads, TCRdb lists one record per CDR3 protein. The data show more than 350,000 distinct CDR3 sequences, 12% to 15% seen once. What was sequenced was blood. The chain combines TRBV5-4 with TRBJ2-2; the D call may be TRBD1 or TRBD2 (5 bases each). This receptor was obtained from a woman aged 60-75 years with Graves' ophthalmopathy. CDR3: CASSLVGELTGELLF. The CDR3 DNA follows: TGTGCCAGCAGCTTGGTGGGGGAGCTGACCGGGGAGCTGCTTTTT.